The next 12 T cell receptor beta chains were all read from a single sample in a study of regulatory T cells in long-lasting Graves disease. Researchers made TCR beta libraries by using iRepertoire HTBI primers and running Arm-PCR on CDR3 regions. From the multiplex PCR reads, TCRdb called clonotypes with MiXCR, one entry per CDR3 protein. Of over 500,000 distinct CDR3 sequences listed, about 16% are singletons. Time point here: newly diagnosed GD, antithyroid drugs for less than 3 months. The TCR library was prepared using RNA isolated from PBMCs. These data are also associated with another study on T cells in Graves' hyperthyroidism and ophthalmopathy.

Specimen: peripheral blood mononuclear cells (PBMCs), collected at new diagnosis, from a patient treated with antithyroid drugs. Receptor source: a young man with Graves disease.

This clonotype appeared many times. This rearrangement joins TRBV12-3 or TRBV12-4 to TRBJ1-6, with 7 bases lining up with TRBD1. V dropped 5 bases and J dropped 13; count of bases not matched to a gene: 11. The CDR3 runs 14 residues. CDR3 nucleotide sequence: TGTGCCAGCAGTCCAACCGCCCAGGGGGACCCCCTCCACTTT. Residues: CASSPTAQGDPLHF.

This clonotype has ten or more counts. This chain connects TRBV20-1 to TRBJ2-7, with no clear D. Trimming took off 5 bases at V and 3 bases at J, with 17 bases between the two ends. This CDR3 spans 14 amino acids. In germline, CDR1 is DFQATT, CDR2 SNEGSKA (reference sequence). CDR3 bases: TGCAGTGCTGTGACTGGTCGTGGGGTCTACGAGCAGTACTTC. This codes for CSAVTGRGVYEQYF.

The table lists this clonotype with a few counts. The V call is TRBV9, the J call TRBJ1-2, with 10 positions matching TRBD1. With 4 bases clipped from V and 7 bases from J, the junction kept 7 bases outside the gene matches. The germline CDR1 and CDR2 sequences are SGDLS and YYNGEE. The CDR3 has 14 residues. DNA of the CDR3: TGTGCCAGCAGCCCCGGGACAGGGGAGGGTGGCTACACCTTC. This sequence encodes CASSPGTGEGGYTF.

The gene calls are TRBV29-1 and TRBJ1-2; D remains ambiguous. Germline V CDR1 and CDR2: SQVTM, ANQGSEA. This CDR3 spans 11 amino acids. V lost 1 base, J lost 9 bases, and 9 bases lay in between. CDR3 nucleotides: TGCAGCGTTGAAGGAGGGCTGCGCTACACCTTC. Protein sequence: CSVEGGLRYTF.

As regards this clonotype: A much larger clone sits a single nucleotide away, making a read error possible. The chain carries TRBV28 and TRBJ2-2; D is ambiguous. The germline gives CDR1 MDHEN, CDR2 SYDVKM. This CDR3 spans 15 amino acids. V was cut by 11 bases and J by 5 bases, with 21 bases left in between. Here the CDR3 reads CAGFPFPRVTGELFF. DNA for the CDR3: TGTGCCGGCTTTCCCTTTCCCCGTGTTACCGGGGAGCTGTTTTTT.

This clonotype was recorded many times. The chain carries TRBV2 and TRBJ2-3; perhaps TRBD2 as D (5 bases). The germline CDR1 and CDR2 sequences are SNHLY and FYNNEI. The ends were cut back, 6 bases at V and 5 bases at J, with 9 bases in the middle. CDR3 length: 12 amino acids. For the CDR3, the DNA is TGTGCCAGCAGCGGGGAGAGAGATACGCAGTATTTT. Residues: CASSGERDTQYF.

The chain employs TRBV13 and TRBJ2-3; D gene ambiguous. Per the germline V gene, CDR1 is PRHDT and CDR2 is FYEKMQ (reference sequence). This CDR3 has 15 amino acids. V was clipped by 3 bases and J by 0 bases, with 10 bases between them. CDR3 sequence reads: CASSFCTTSTDTQYF. The CDR3, as DNA: TGTGCCAGCAGCTTCTGTACCACTAGCACAGATACGCAGTATTTT.

The table lists this clonotype with a few counts. The chain employs TRBV9 and TRBJ2-1, with D possibly called TRBD1 or TRBD2 (5 bases each). The CDR3 covers 15 residues. The germline V gene has CDR1 SGDLS and CDR2 YYNGEE. Trimming removed 0 bases at V and 10 bases at J, with 17 bases between. The CDR3 region is CASSVGLAGGREQFF. CDR3 nucleotides: TGTGCCAGCAGCGTAGGGCTCGCTGGGGGAAGGGAGCAGTTCTTC. Supplemented by reference TRBV9 and TRBJ2-1, the full variable domain reads DSGVTQTPKHLITATGQRVTLRCSPRSGDLSVYWYQQSLDQGLQFLIQYYNGEERAKGNILERFSAQQFPDLHSELNLSSLELGDSALYFCASSVGLAGGREQFFGPGTRLTVL.

This clonotype was detected ten times or more. The chain recombines TRBV6-5 with TRBJ2-7, with D hard to call. Germline V gives CDR1 MNHEY, CDR2 SVGAGI. The CDR3 runs 12 residues. The V end lost 2 bases, the J end lost 5 bases, and 7 bases lay between the germline ends. The CDR3 loop is CASSYGWDEQYF. CDR3 DNA: TGTGCCAGCAGTTACGGGTGGGACGAGCAGTACTTC.

There are many counts of this clonotype. This chain uses TRBV28 with TRBJ2-3, with TRBD2 as a possible D gene (5 bases). With 3 bases removed from V and 1 base from J, the gap between germline ends came to 11 bases. CDR3 size: 15 residues. The V gene's germline CDR1 is MDHEN and CDR2 SYDVKM. CDR3 in DNA: TGTGCCAGCAGTTTCATATCGCGGGGCACAGATACGCAGTATTTT. Translated, it gives CASSFISRGTDTQYF.

This clonotype was recorded at least ten times. The chain combines TRBV15 with TRBJ2-1; 8 nucleotides agree with TRBD2. From germline, CDR1 is LNHNV and CDR2 YYDKDF (reference sequence). The junction had 12 bases not matched to a gene; V was cut back by 5 bases and J by 9 bases. The CDR3 has 15 residues. The CDR3 nucleotides are TGTGCCACCAGCGCACAGCAGCGGGAGTTGGCTGAGCAGTTCTTC. This encodes CATSAQQRELAEQFF. Complete variable domain (other parts from reference TRBV15 and TRBJ2-1): DAMVIQNPRYQVTQFGKPVTLSCSQTLNHNVMYWYQQKSSQAPKLLFHYYDKDFNNEADTPDNFQSRRPNTSFCFLDIRSPGLGDTAMYLCATSAQQRELAEQFFGPGTRLTVL.

Comments on this clonotype: A single base separates this from a much larger clone, so it may be a read error. The CDR3: CASSFTSGSQETQYF. Written as DNA, the CDR3 is TGTGCCAGCAGCTTTACTAGCGGGAGCCAAGAGACCCAGTACTTC. The chain couples TRBV7-9 to TRBJ2-1; the match to TRBD2 covers 11 bases. Gene TRBJ2-5 matches the end of the DNA better, so the J call may be wrong. Germline-derived CDR1 and CDR2 are SEHNR and FQNEAQ (reference sequence). This CDR3 comprises 15 residues.